This entry lists 27 T cell receptor beta chains sequenced from one sample in a study of shared clonotypes between healthy human individuals. TCRdb's copy holds only in-frame clones and misses some; the assay was immunoSEQ multiplex PCR. The repertoire has around 1.9 million clones, about 93% of them found once; the top ten carry around 1.7%. CD8 cells regarded as naive lacked CD45RO, were positively chosen for CCR7, and omitted terminally differentiated effector memory CD45RA+ cells. Sequencing was carried out using naive CD8+ T cells from PBMCs. The receptors shown here come from a man between 18 and 29 years old in good health. Some clones in this sample may be carry-over from other donors' samples.

The rearrangement joins TRBV13 to TRBJ2-3, with D hard to call. Germline assignment: CDR1 PRHDT and CDR2 FYEKMQ (reference sequence). Trimming removed 3 bases from V and 2 bases from J, with 3 bases in between. The CDR3 loop spans 12 amino acids. The CDR3 coding sequence is TGTGCCAGCAGCTTCAACACAGATACGCAGTATTTT. Encoded protein: CASSFNTDTQYF. Drawing the rest from reference TRBV13 and TRBJ2-3, the complete variable domain is AAGVIQSPRHLIKEKRETATLKCYPIPRHDTVYWYQQGPGQDPQFLISFYEKMQSDKGSIPDRFSAQQFSDYHSELNMSSLELGDSALYFCASSFNTDTQYFGPGTRLTVL.

The V call is TRBV6-5, the J call TRBJ1-6, with D uncertain. This CDR3 comprises 13 residues. The germline V and J ends were trimmed by 8 bases and 7 bases, with 12 bases remaining between them. Per the germline V gene, CDR1 is MNHEY and CDR2 is SVGAGI. CDR3 residues: CASSEGRNSPLHF. As DNA, the CDR3 is TGTGCCAGCTCAGAAGGGAGAAATTCACCCCTCCACTTT.

The chain combines TRBV29-1 with TRBJ2-7; 7 nucleotides match TRBD1. After removal of 3 bases from V and 3 bases from J, the junction contained 5 bases not matched to a gene. Germline lookup yields CDR1 SQVTM and CDR2 ANQGSEA. The CDR3 runs to 13 residues. The CDR3 protein is CSVDGGQSYEQYF. The DNA for the CDR3 is TGCAGCGTTGATGGGGGACAGAGCTACGAGCAGTACTTC.

The chain carries TRBV6-4 and TRBJ2-3, with D possibly matching TRBD1 (5 bases). This CDR3 has 14 residues. The V end was cut by 3 bases, the J end by 2 bases, with 9 bases between. CDR1 is MRHNA, CDR2 SNTAGT, per germline. Here the CDR3 reads CASSEHRTTDTQYF. The CDR3 bases are TGTGCCAGCAGTGAGCACAGGACCACAGATACGCAGTATTTT.

The chain links TRBV27 to TRBJ2-7; 9 nucleotides match TRBD2. After removal of 2 bases from V and 5 bases from J, the junction contained 7 bases not matched to a gene. Per germline, CDR1 MNHEY and CDR2 SMNVEV (reference sequence). The length of the CDR3 is 15 residues. The CDR3 DNA reads TGTGCCAGCAGTTTAATAGCGGGAGTTCCCCACGAGCAGTACTTC. This encodes CASSLIAGVPHEQYF.

The chain joins TRBV7-2 to TRBJ1-1; no definite D call. CDR1 SGHTA and CDR2 FQGNSA come from the germline V gene. The CDR3 consists of 14 residues. The germline V and J ends were trimmed by 0 bases and 5 bases, with 10 bases remaining between them. The CDR3 DNA follows: TGTGCCAGCAGCTTAGCGGCAGCGGGGACTGAAGCTTTCTTT. Protein sequence: CASSLAAAGTEAFF.

The rearrangement uses TRBV7-9 and TRBJ2-3, with D perhaps TRBD2 (6 bases). The V and J ends lost 4 bases and 0 bases respectively, with 11 bases between them. CDR1 is SEHNR, CDR2 FQNEAQ, per germline (reference sequence). The CDR3 has 15 amino acids. CDR3 DNA sequence: TGTGCCAGCAGCTCACGACTAGACAGCACAGATACGCAGTATTTT. This codes for CASSSRLDSTDTQYF.

This clone was found a few times. Other DNA sequences in the same sample also yield this CDR3. The CDR3 bases are TGTGCCAGCAGTTTTGGGGGGTCTAACTATGGCTACACCTTC. It encodes CASSFGGSNYGYTF. This sequence joins TRBV27 and TRBJ1-2, with D perhaps matching TRBD1 (5 bases). Germline V lookup: CDR1 MNHEY, CDR2 SMNVEV (reference sequence). The germline V and J ends were trimmed by 3 bases and 0 bases, with 8 bases remaining between them. This CDR3 is built from 14 residues.

This clone has only a few counts. The chain links TRBV4-1 to TRBJ1-2; D gene ambiguous. The CDR3 runs to 14 residues. CDR1 and CDR2 (germline): MGHRA, YSYEKL. Trimming removed 4 bases from V and 3 bases from J, with 12 bases in between. CDR3 coding DNA: TGCGCCAGCAGCCGCCGTGGAGCAGACTATGGCTACACCTTC. Protein: CASSRRGADYGYTF.

The sample holds a few counts of this clone. The gene calls are TRBV7-9 and TRBJ1-1; D remains ambiguous. The CDR3 length is 12 residues. V dropped 1 base and J dropped 8 bases, with 8 bases sitting between them. Germline V gene lookup returns CDR1 SEHNR and CDR2 FQNEAQ (reference sequence). CDR3 residues: CASSLVRLEAFF. The CDR3 coding sequence is TGTGCCAGCAGCTTAGTAAGACTGGAAGCTTTCTTT. Full variable domain (rest looked up from reference TRBV7-9 and TRBJ1-1): DTGVSQNPRHKITKRGQNVTFRCDPISEHNRLYWYRQTLGQGPEFLTYFQNEAQLEKSRLLSDRFSAERPKGSFSTLEIQRTEQGDSAMYLCASSLVRLEAFFGQGTRLTVV.

The V and J genes are TRBV9 and TRBJ2-5; D gene uncertain. V was trimmed by 0 bases and J by 5 bases, leaving 11 bases between them. The CDR3 length is 14 residues. CDR1 SGDLS and CDR2 YYNGEE come from the germline V gene. For the CDR3, the DNA is TGTGCCAGCAGCGTAGCCGACCGCATCGAGACCCAGTACTTC. Protein product: CASSVADRIETQYF.

The V and J genes are TRBV27 and TRBJ2-7; no clear D gene. The germline V and J ends were trimmed by 2 bases and 0 bases, with 11 bases remaining between them. The CDR3 is made up of 15 amino acids. Germline CDR1 reads MNHEY; CDR2 reads SMNVEV (reference sequence). CDR3 region: CASSLGRPSSYEQYF. The CDR3 bases are TGTGCCAGCAGTTTAGGCAGGCCGAGCTCCTACGAGCAGTACTTC.

The chain combines TRBV28 with TRBJ2-7; 8 nucleotides match TRBD2. This CDR3 has 15 residues. Trimming at V came to 4 bases and at J to 3 bases, leaving 8 bases not matched to a gene. From germline, CDR1 is MDHEN and CDR2 SYDVKM. As DNA, the CDR3 is TGTGCCAGCAGTTCCCCCTATAGCGGGGTCTACGAGCAGTACTTC. It specifies CASSSPYSGVYEQYF.

The rearrangement uses TRBV28 and TRBJ1-5; no reliable D call. Germline CDR1 MDHEN, CDR2 SYDVKM. V dropped 3 bases and J dropped 0 bases, with 9 bases sitting between them. The CDR3 covers 15 residues. The CDR3 region is CASSFIRVSNQPQHF. The CDR3, as DNA: TGTGCCAGCAGTTTTATTAGGGTTAGCAATCAGCCCCAGCATTTT.

The chain recombines TRBV18 with TRBJ2-3, with 8 bases identical to TRBD2. The germline gives CDR1 KGHSH, CDR2 LQKENI. V shed 3 bases and J 8 bases; nucleotides not matched to a gene: 16. The CDR3 is made up of 17 amino acids. The CDR3, as DNA: TGTGCCAGCTCACCCCCGATTATCAGCGGGGGAGTCAGTACGCAGTATTTT. It is translated as CASSPPIISGGVSTQYF.

The chain's CDR3 is CASSLGTSGQETQYF. Here the CDR3 DNA reads TGTGCCAGCAGCTTAGGGACTAGCGGACAAGAGACCCAGTACTTC. The chain carries TRBV7-8 and TRBJ2-5; 10 bases line up with TRBD2. V gave up 1 base and J gave up 2 bases; unmatched junction bases: 1. This CDR3 has 15 amino acids. CDR1 and CDR2 from the germline V gene are SGHVS and FQNEAQ.

The genes are TRBV27 and TRBJ2-4, with a tentative D call TRBD2 (5 bases). Trimming removed 4 bases from V and 6 bases from J, with 19 bases in between. The germline CDR1 and CDR2 sequences are MNHEY and SMNVEV (reference sequence). The CDR3 is made up of 16 amino acids. CDR3 in DNA: TGTGCCAGCAGTTGGGAGAGTTGGAGTCCCACAAACATTCAGTACTTC. Encoded protein: CASSWESWSPTNIQYF.

This clone was seen a single time. CDR3 in DNA: TGTGCCAGCAGTTTACTAGGGACAGAAAATGAAAAACTGTTTTTT. This sequence encodes CASSLLGTENEKLFF. This chain links TRBV27 with TRBJ1-4; 7 bases agree with TRBD1. CDR3 size: 15 residues. V lost 2 bases, J lost 5 bases, and 5 bases stayed unmatched. CDR1 and CDR2 from the germline V gene are MNHEY and SMNVEV (reference sequence).

The chain couples TRBV27 to TRBJ1-4, with 7 positions matching TRBD1. CDR3 length: 15 residues. Germline CDR1 is MNHEY and CDR2 is SMNVEV (reference sequence). V lost 2 bases to trimming and J lost 6 bases; unmatched junction nucleotides: 6. The CDR3 DNA is TGTGCCAGCAGTTTAGAGGTGGGGACAGATGAAAAACTGTTTTTT. Its translation is CASSLEVGTDEKLFF.

This sequence joins TRBV28 and TRBJ2-7; D might be TRBD2 (6 bases). Germline lookup yields CDR1 MDHEN and CDR2 SYDVKM. V was cut by 7 bases and J by 3 bases, with 10 bases left in between. The CDR3 runs to 12 residues. In nucleotides, the CDR3 is TGTGCCAGCACCCAGGGAGGCTACGAGCAGTACTTC. Its protein product is CASTQGGYEQYF.

The chain links TRBV13 to TRBJ2-3; D is uncertain. This CDR3 contains 14 residues. CDR1 and CDR2 (germline): PRHDT, FYEKMQ (reference sequence). V gave up 5 bases and J gave up 2 bases, with 11 bases separating them. The CDR3 coding sequence is TGTGCCAGCAGCCCCCGTTTCCTCACAGATACGCAGTATTTT. Protein product: CASSPRFLTDTQYF. Using reference TRBV13 and TRBJ2-3 for the parts outside the CDR3, the full variable domain is AAGVIQSPRHLIKEKRETATLKCYPIPRHDTVYWYQQGPGQDPQFLISFYEKMQSDKGSIPDRFSAQQFSDYHSELNMSSLELGDSALYFCASSPRFLTDTQYFGPGTRLTVL.

The chain couples TRBV7-9 to TRBJ2-5; 9 bases are a match to TRBD1. This CDR3 is 15 amino acids long. Germline V gene sequence: CDR1 SEHNR, CDR2 FQNEAQ (reference sequence). The junction had 14 bases not matched to a gene; V was cut back by 5 bases and J by 10 bases. DNA of the CDR3: TGTGCCAGCAGCCATCCGGGACAGGGAATGTGGGACCAGTACTTC. It translates to CASSHPGQGMWDQYF.

The rearrangement joins TRBV4-1 to TRBJ2-7; TRBD2 might be the D (6 bases). Germline values: CDR1 MGHRA, CDR2 YSYEKL. V lost 2 bases and J lost 0, with 14 bases in between. The CDR3 is 16 amino acids. The CDR3: CASSQWQSTSSYEQYF. The CDR3 nucleotides read TGCGCCAGCAGCCAATGGCAATCGACTAGCTCCTACGAGCAGTACTTC.

The V gene is TRBV6-6, the J gene TRBJ2-7, with D maybe TRBD1 (6 bases). Between the trimmed V and J ends, which lost 4 bases and 6 bases, there was a span of 10 bases. In germline, CDR1 is MNHNY, CDR2 SVGAGI (reference sequence). This CDR3 has 12 residues. The CDR3 DNA follows: TGTGCCAGCAGTTCCAACAGGGTCGAGCAGTACTTC. Translating it yields CASSSNRVEQYF.

This chain connects TRBV27 to TRBJ2-3; D is ambiguous. This CDR3 has 17 residues. V was pared by 5 bases and J by 0 bases, with 18 bases between. The germline gives CDR1 MNHEY, CDR2 SMNVEV (reference sequence). DNA for the CDR3: TGTGCCAGCAGTCCCCGGGCCCCCGTTCCCAGCACAGATACGCAGTATTTT. This gives the protein CASSPRAPVPSTDTQYF.

V is TRBV27 and J is TRBJ2-1, with a tentative D call TRBD2 (6 bases). V lost 5 bases and J lost 2, with 13 bases in between. The germline gives CDR1 MNHEY, CDR2 SMNVEV (reference sequence). The CDR3 consists of 15 residues. CDR3 residues: CASSPYAGPYNEQFF. CDR3 DNA sequence: TGTGCCAGCAGTCCCTACGCGGGGCCCTACAATGAGCAGTTCTTC.

Points on this clone: Other DNA sequences in this specimen translate into the identical CDR3. The chain links TRBV7-9 to TRBJ2-2, with D hard to call. CDR1 SEHNR and CDR2 FQNEAQ come from the germline V gene (reference sequence). V lost 5 bases and J lost 2, with 6 bases in between. CDR3 size: 13 residues. The CDR3 sequence is CASSITNTGELFF. The CDR3 DNA sequence: TGTGCCAGCAGCATTACTAACACCGGGGAGCTGTTTTTT.